The 2 T cell receptor beta chains below were found in one sample sequenced in a study of control samples from healthy donors and cancer patients. The method was immunoSEQ multiplex PCR; TCRdb's version includes in-frame clones alone and lacks a portion of them. The data hold some 410,000 clones, with about 93% observed a single time. The specimen was PBMCs. The origin of the receptors is a middle-aged man with head and neck cancer.

The genes are TRBV9 and TRBJ1-1; D gene ambiguous. With 4 bases removed from V and 4 bases from J, the gap between germline ends came to 17 bases. The CDR3 sequence is 15 residues long. Germline V gene data show CDR1 as SGDLS and CDR2 as YYNGEE. This chain's CDR3 is CASSSREGGITEAFF. The CDR3 coding sequence is TGTGCCAGCAGCTCCCGCGAGGGAGGGATCACTGAAGCTTTCTTT.

This clone was picked up one time. The chain links TRBV5-6 to TRBJ1-1; tentatively, D is TRBD1 (6 bases). CDR3 length equals 16 residues. The V gene lost 6 bases and the J gene lost 3 bases, with 21 bases spanning the gap. Germline CDR1 SGHDT, CDR2 YYEEEE. The CDR3: CASTPDYHREDTEAFF. For the CDR3, the DNA is TGTGCCAGCACCCCAGACTATCACAGGGAGGACACTGAAGCTTTCTTT.